These 31 T cell receptor beta chains came from one sample sequenced in a study of blood T cells in healthy people across ages. Through a sample-barcoded 5' primer and a J-beta primer mix, a second PCR was run for roughly 7 to 11 cycles. MiXCR was run by TCRdb on the 5' RACE reads, yielding one entry per CDR3 protein. The table lists roughly 720,000 distinct CDR3 sequences, 40% to 65% of them singletons, with approximately 40% in the top ten. Sequencing input: blood. The receptor set was obtained from a man aged 80 or over in good health.

There are a few counts of this clonotype. The chain couples TRBV20-1 to TRBJ2-7, with 13 bases aligning to TRBD2. Trimming cost V 6 bases and J 7 bases; bases outside gene matches: 6. The CDR3 contains 13 residues. Germline CDR1 reads DFQATT; CDR2 reads SNEGSKA (reference sequence). This CDR3 is CSARTSGRNEQYF. In nucleotides, the CDR3 is TGCAGTGCAAGGACTAGCGGGAGAAATGAGCAGTACTTC.

The chain carries TRBV18 and TRBJ2-1; maybe TRBD1 (6 bases). Trimming took 6 bases from V and 4 from J, leaving 10 bases between them. From germline, CDR1 is KGHSH and CDR2 LQKENI. The CDR3 spans 13 residues. CDR3 coding DNA: TGTGCCAGCTCGGCAGGGGTATACAATGAGCAGTTCTTC. Protein sequence: CASSAGVYNEQFF.

The chain combines TRBV2 with TRBJ2-4; D unresolved. The J call may be mistaken, given a closer DNA end match to TRBJ2-7. The CDR3 consists of 12 residues. CDR1 is SNHLY, CDR2 FYNNEI, per germline. Here the CDR3 reads CASRGSVYEQYF. CDR3 nucleotides: TGTGCCAGCAGGGGGTCGGTCTACGAGCAGTACTTC.

The table lists this clonotype with a few counts. The chain uses TRBV24-1 and TRBJ2-1; 7 nucleotides line up with TRBD2. The CDR3 extends over 17 amino acids. Per germline, CDR1 KGHDR and CDR2 SFDVKD. The V gene end was trimmed by 3 bases and the J gene end by 3 bases; junction bases not matched to a gene: 10. CDR3 in DNA: TGTGCCACCAGTGATCCCTCCGGGACTATCGACTACAATGAGCAGTTCTTC. Translating it yields CATSDPSGTIDYNEQFF.

This rearrangement joins TRBV20-1 to TRBJ2-1; D uncertain. The V and J ends lost 0 bases and 0 bases respectively, with 12 bases between them. The CDR3 is made up of 16 amino acids. Germline V gene sequence: CDR1 DFQATT, CDR2 SNEGSKA (reference sequence). CDR3 sequence: CSARDSQAVSYNEQFF. The CDR3 nucleotides are TGCAGTGCTAGAGATTCTCAGGCGGTCTCCTACAATGAGCAGTTCTTC.

The genes are TRBV5-4 and TRBJ1-2; D uncertain. The germline gives CDR1 SGHNT, CDR2 YYREEE (reference sequence). V was trimmed by 5 bases and J by 8 bases, leaving 16 bases between them. The CDR3 is made up of 13 amino acids. CDR3 sequence: CASRMDGQDGYTF. Written as DNA, the CDR3 is TGTGCCAGCAGGATGGACGGGCAGGACGGCTACACCTTC.

This clonotype was seen repeatedly, ten times or more. The rearrangement uses TRBV5-8 and TRBJ2-1, with 7 nucleotides matching TRBD1. Germline V gives CDR1 SGHTS, CDR2 YDEGEE. The J segment lost 2 bases and the V segment lost 5 bases, leaving 4 bases of the junction unmatched. The CDR3 consists of 14 residues. The CDR3 nucleotides are TGTGCCAGCAGAAATGACAGGGCCTACAATGAGCAGTTCTTC. Its translation is CASRNDRAYNEQFF.

The V gene is TRBV11-2, the J gene TRBJ2-7; 7 nucleotides agree with TRBD2. Germline-derived CDR1 and CDR2 are SGHAT and FQNNGV. The trim removed 5 bases at V and 0 bases at J, leaving 10 bases unmatched. The CDR3 covers 16 residues. DNA for the CDR3: TGTGCCAGCAGCACCGAGGGCGGGGGATCCTCCTACGAGCAGTACTTC. Translating gives CASSTEGGGSSYEQYF.

This chain uses TRBV9 with TRBJ2-5, with D hard to call. The closer fit of TRBJ2-4 to the DNA end suggests the J call may be wrong. Germline CDR1 is SGDLS and CDR2 is YYNGEE. There are 14 residues in the CDR3. The CDR3 is CASSVEGRADIQYF. CDR3 coding DNA: TGTGCCAGCAGCGTAGAAGGAAGGGCAGACATTCAGTACTTC.

The chain combines TRBV7-2 with TRBJ1-1, with D possibly TRBD1 on 5 matching bases. The CDR3 covers 15 residues. CDR1 SGHTA and CDR2 FQGNSA come from the germline V gene. The germline V and J ends were trimmed by 1 base and 10 bases, with 19 bases remaining between them. This chain's CDR3 is CASSLVRMDLRGAFF. The CDR3 DNA is TGTGCCAGCAGCTTAGTACGTATGGACCTGAGGGGAGCTTTCTTT.

The V gene is TRBV10-1, the J gene TRBJ1-4, with no clear D. V gave up 3 bases and J gave up 7 bases, with 12 bases separating them. Germline V gives CDR1 WNHNN, CDR2 SYGVQD (reference sequence). The CDR3 length is 14 residues. The CDR3 DNA sequence: TGCGCCAGCAGTGAAGGGCAGCGGGGTGAAAAACTGTTTTTT. This gives the protein CASSEGQRGEKLFF.

This clonotype was counted between two and nine times. V is TRBV7-3 and J is TRBJ2-1; possibly TRBD1 for D (6 bases). The CDR3 is 17 amino acids. Trimming stripped 1 base from V and 9 bases from J, with 22 bases between. CDR1 is SGHTA and CDR2 is FQGTGA in the germline V gene. The CDR3 region has the DNA TGTGCCAGCAGCTTAAAACCCCCGACTACAGGGCGAGCTGAGCAGTTCTTC. This gives the protein CASSLKPPTTGRAEQFF.

This chain connects TRBV19 to TRBJ2-1, with 8 bases identical to TRBD2. In germline, CDR1 is LNHDA, CDR2 SQIVND (reference sequence). CDR3 length equals 15 residues. The junction had 8 bases not matched to a gene; V was cut back by 3 bases and J by 7 bases. The CDR3, as DNA: TGTGCCAGTAGTATCCGGGGGGGGCTTTGGAATGAGCAGTTCTTC. Translated, it gives CASSIRGGLWNEQFF.

The chain joins TRBV20-1 to TRBJ2-1; 11 nucleotides agree with TRBD2. The J call may be wrong; the DNA end is better matched by TRBJ2-7. Germline V gene data show CDR1 as DFQATT and CDR2 as SNEGSKA (reference sequence). The CDR3 loop spans 19 amino acids. CDR3 loop: CSAKSYLAGGPQEYNEQYF. As DNA, the CDR3 is TGCAGTGCGAAGAGCTACCTAGCGGGAGGCCCCCAGGAATACAATGAGCAGTACTTC.

V gene TRBV18 combines with J gene TRBJ2-7; tentative D call: TRBD2 (5 bases). Per the germline V gene, CDR1 is KGHSH and CDR2 is LQKENI. This CDR3 has 15 amino acids. V was pared by 2 bases and J by 7 bases, with 18 bases between. The CDR3 DNA is TGTGCCAGCTCACCAATCCGGGAAGGGTCGGCAGAGCAGTACTTC. This gives the protein CASSPIREGSAEQYF.

The chain carries TRBV7-3 and TRBJ1-1; D remains ambiguous. Looked up from germline, CDR1 is SGHTA and CDR2 is FQGTGA. Trimming took off 2 bases at V and 1 base at J, with 11 bases between the two ends. This CDR3 comprises 15 residues. CDR3 residues: CASSLVALPNTEAFF. The CDR3 DNA reads as TGTGCCAGCAGCTTAGTTGCTTTGCCGAACACTGAAGCTTTCTTT. Together with reference TRBV7-3 and TRBJ1-1, the CDR3 gives the full variable domain: GAGVSQTPSNKVTEKGKYVELRCDPISGHTALYWYRQSLGQGPEFLIYFQGTGAADDSGLPNDRFFAVRPEGSVSTLKIQRTERGDSAVYLCASSLVALPNTEAFFGQGTRLTVV.

This sequence joins TRBV6-1 and TRBJ2-7; D is possibly TRBD2 (5 bases). V was trimmed by 10 bases and J by 0 bases, leaving 13 bases between them. CDR1 and CDR2 (germline): MNHNS, SASEGT. The CDR3 runs 13 residues. Here the CDR3 reads CATNTGSSYEQYF. The DNA for the CDR3 is TGTGCCACCAACACGGGGAGCTCCTACGAGCAGTACTTC.

The chain is built from TRBV27 and TRBJ1-2; no definite D call. CDR3 length: 14 amino acids. V dropped 5 bases and J dropped 4 bases, with 14 bases sitting between them. In germline, CDR1 is MNHEY, CDR2 SMNVEV (reference sequence). The CDR3 DNA is TGTGCCAGCAGTACAGTCCCTTCTATCTATGGCTACACCTTC. Amino acids: CASSTVPSIYGYTF.

The V call is TRBV24-1, the J call TRBJ2-3; TRBD2 matches 9 bases. The CDR3 has 15 amino acids. Germline assignment: CDR1 KGHDR and CDR2 SFDVKD. V was clipped by 3 bases and J by 4 bases; unmatched bases: 4. CDR3 region: CATSDRAGGADTQYF. In DNA form, the CDR3 reads TGTGCCACCAGTGATCGGGCGGGAGGGGCAGATACGCAGTATTTT.

This clonotype occurred a few times. V usage is TRBV3-1 and J usage is TRBJ1-2; 7 bases fit TRBD1. CDR1 is LGHDT, CDR2 YNNKEL, per germline (reference sequence). V dropped 7 bases and J dropped 5; count of bases not matched to a gene: 7. The CDR3 extends over 13 amino acids. The CDR3 region is CASTATGTYGYTF. The DNA for the CDR3 is TGTGCCAGCACCGCGACAGGGACGTATGGCTACACCTTC.

V and J are TRBV10-1 and TRBJ2-5; TRBD2 is a possible D gene (6 bases). The CDR3 runs 14 residues. The germline V and J ends were trimmed by 6 bases and 3 bases, with 14 bases remaining between them. Germline V gene lookup returns CDR1 WNHNN and CDR2 SYGVQD (reference sequence). The CDR3 here is CASRPLAYKETQYF. Written as DNA, the CDR3 is TGCGCCAGCAGACCTCTAGCGTACAAAGAGACCCAGTACTTC.

The chain combines TRBV7-3 with TRBJ1-1, with TRBD1 identical over 10 bases. Trimming at V came to 6 bases and at J to 4 bases, leaving 8 bases not matched to a gene. Germline lookup yields CDR1 SGHTA and CDR2 FQGTGA. The CDR3 is 15 residues long. The CDR3 is CASRAGGTGATEAFF. For the CDR3, the DNA is TGTGCCAGCAGGGCAGGGGGGACAGGGGCCACTGAAGCTTTCTTT. The whole variable domain, filled in from reference TRBV7-3 and TRBJ1-1, reads GAGVSQTPSNKVTEKGKYVELRCDPISGHTALYWYRQSLGQGPEFLIYFQGTGAADDSGLPNDRFFAVRPEGSVSTLKIQRTERGDSAVYLCASRAGGTGATEAFFGQGTRLTVV.

In DNA, the CDR3 is TGTGCCAGCAGCCCTCGCGGACTAAACTACGAGCAGTACTTC. Protein sequence: CASSPRGLNYEQYF. The chain uses TRBV9 and TRBJ2-7; TRBD2 might be the D (6 bases). The CDR3 covers 14 residues. Germline V lookup: CDR1 SGDLS, CDR2 YYNGEE. V was shortened by 4 bases and J by 3 bases, with 14 bases between the two germline ends. Using reference TRBV9 and TRBJ2-7 for the parts outside the CDR3, the full variable domain is DSGVTQTPKHLITATGQRVTLRCSPRSGDLSVYWYQQSLDQGLQFLIQYYNGEERAKGNILERFSAQQFPDLHSELNLSSLELGDSALYFCASSPRGLNYEQYFGPGTRLTVT.

The rearrangement uses TRBV15 and TRBJ2-3; 9 positions match TRBD2. The V gene end was trimmed by 1 base and the J gene end by 14 bases; junction bases not matched to a gene: 19. CDR1 LNHNV and CDR2 YYDKDF come from the germline V gene (reference sequence). The CDR3 sequence is 17 residues long. The CDR3 sequence: CATSRGAGLAGHRDAYF. For the CDR3, the DNA is TGTGCCACCAGCAGAGGGGCCGGGCTAGCGGGGCACAGAGACGCGTATTTT.

The chain combines TRBV10-1 with TRBJ2-7, with TRBD1 identical over 7 bases. The CDR3 totals 13 residues. Trimming removed 6 bases from V and 6 bases from J; junction bases left unmatched: 8. In germline, CDR1 is WNHNN, CDR2 SYGVQD (reference sequence). This CDR3 is CASSRTGFTEQYF. DNA for the CDR3: TGCGCCAGCAGCCGGACAGGCTTCACCGAGCAGTACTTC.

V and J are TRBV18 and TRBJ2-1; 11 bases are shared with TRBD2. Germline V lookup: CDR1 KGHSH, CDR2 LQKENI. The CDR3 sequence is 18 residues long. With 3 bases clipped from V and 7 bases from J, the junction kept 14 bases outside the gene matches. The CDR3: CASSPPGQLAGEGNEQFF. The CDR3 region has the DNA TGTGCCAGCTCACCTCCGGGACAACTAGCGGGAGAAGGGAATGAGCAGTTCTTC.

The V and J genes are TRBV19 and TRBJ1-2; no firm D call. Trimming removed 3 bases at V and 9 bases at J, with 8 bases between. The CDR3 is made up of 11 amino acids. Germline CDR1 is LNHDA and CDR2 is SQIVND (reference sequence). CDR3 loop: CASSMGGSYTF. The CDR3 nucleotides are TGTGCCAGTAGTATGGGAGGTAGCTACACCTTC.

The rearrangement links TRBV6-5 to TRBJ1-2; 9 nucleotides agree with TRBD1. V shed 8 bases and J 0 bases; nucleotides not matched to a gene: 7. The V gene's germline CDR1 is MNHEY and CDR2 SVGAGI. CDR3 length: 15 amino acids. The DNA of the CDR3 is TGTGCCAGCTCCGGGACAGGGACTTCTAACTATGGCTACACCTTC. Translated: CASSGTGTSNYGYTF.

V and J are TRBV3-1 and TRBJ2-4; TRBD1 aligns across 10 bases. The ends lost 2 bases at V and 3 bases at J; junction bases unmatched: 7. This CDR3 is 17 amino acids long. Germline V gene sequence: CDR1 LGHDT, CDR2 YNNKEL (reference sequence). The CDR3 loop reads CASSQLDRGLGKNIQYF. In DNA form, the CDR3 reads TGTGCCAGCAGCCAACTCGACAGGGGGCTTGGCAAAAACATTCAGTACTTC.

The rearrangement joins TRBV5-1 to TRBJ1-2; D is perhaps TRBD1 (6 bases). This CDR3 has 16 amino acids. CDR1 and CDR2 from the germline V gene are SGHRS and YFSETQ. Between the trimmed V and J ends, which lost 1 base and 4 bases, there was a span of 17 bases. CDR3 DNA: TGCGCCAGCAGCTTGTTCTCCCAGGGGCCTATCTATGGCTACACCTTC. Amino acids: CASSLFSQGPIYGYTF.

The chain employs TRBV6-6 and TRBJ2-1, with D possibly TRBD1 on 5 matching bases. V gave up 6 bases and J gave up 1 base, with 16 bases separating them. CDR1 and CDR2 from the germline V gene are MNHNY and SVGAGI (reference sequence). CDR3 length: 16 residues. The CDR3 protein is CASRGLGAGSYNEQFF. The CDR3 DNA reads TGTGCCAGCAGAGGCCTAGGGGCAGGTTCCTACAATGAGCAGTTCTTC.